These 21 T cell receptor beta chains originate from one sample sequenced in a study of siplizumab effects on memory and regulatory T cells. Clones were read by immunoSEQ multiplex PCR, and TCRdb kept only the in-frame ones, dropping some. The table records approximately 100,000 clones, 85% to 95% of them present only once. The sequencing input was non-Treg CD4+ T cells sorted from blood. The receptors come from a human donor in good health.

V and J are TRBV18 and TRBJ1-3; D may be TRBD1 (5 bases). CDR3 length: 15 residues. In germline, CDR1 is KGHSH, CDR2 LQKENI. The V and J ends lost 2 bases and 0 bases respectively, with 8 bases between them. The chain's CDR3 is CASSPGAASGNTIYF. CDR3 sequence (DNA): TGTGCCAGCTCACCAGGGGCGGCCTCTGGAAACACCATATATTTT.

This clone has a single count. The V gene is TRBV10-3, the J gene TRBJ1-3; D remains unclear. With 3 bases removed from V and 4 bases from J, the gap between germline ends came to 4 bases. The germline V gene encodes CDR1 ENHRY and CDR2 SYGVKD. The CDR3 loop spans 12 amino acids. CDR3 protein: CAISEEGNTIYF. As DNA, the CDR3 is TGTGCCATCAGTGAAGAAGGAAACACCATATATTTT.

The rearrangement uses TRBV9 and TRBJ1-1; 7 nucleotides line up with TRBD1. The CDR3 is 13 residues long. V lost 5 bases, J lost 5 bases, and 6 bases stayed unmatched. CDR1 and CDR2 (germline): SGDLS, YYNGEE. In DNA, the CDR3 is TGTGCCAGCAGAGCCCCAGGGGGGACTGAAGCTTTCTTT. Translating it yields CASRAPGGTEAFF.

This chain joins TRBV2 and TRBJ1-2; D not resolved. The CDR3 consists of 13 residues. Germline V gene sequence: CDR1 SNHLY, CDR2 FYNNEI. The germline V and J ends were trimmed by 4 bases and 3 bases, with 9 bases remaining between them. The CDR3 is CASSAGGHYGYTF. The CDR3 nucleotides are TGTGCCAGCAGTGCGGGAGGGCACTATGGCTACACCTTC. The variable domain in full, completed from reference TRBV2 and TRBJ1-2, reads EPEVTQTPSHQVTQMGQEVILRCVPISNHLYFYWYRQILGQKVEFLVSFYNNEISEKSEIFDDQFSVERPDGSNFTLKIRSTKLEDSAMYFCASSAGGHYGYTFGSGTRLTVV.

The rearrangement uses TRBV28 and TRBJ2-5; D not resolved. CDR3 length: 12 residues. Germline assignment: CDR1 MDHEN and CDR2 SYDVKM. Trimming shortened V by 3 bases and J by 5 bases, and 7 bases separated the two germline ends. CDR3 DNA: TGTGCCAGCAGTTTGGACCGGGAGACCCAGTACTTC. Encoded protein: CASSLDRETQYF.

V gene TRBV12-5 combines with J gene TRBJ2-6, with 9 positions matching TRBD1. The CDR3 spans 20 residues. Trimming removed 4 bases from V and 2 bases from J; junction bases left unmatched: 15. CDR1 and CDR2 (germline): LGHNT, FRNRAP. The CDR3 DNA follows: TGTGCTAGTGGTTCAGCCTTGACAGGGGGGTATTCTCCTGGGGCCAACGTCCTGACTTTC. Encoded protein: CASGSALTGGYSPGANVLTF.

The chain links TRBV28 to TRBJ2-7, with a weak D call TRBD1 (5 bases). CDR3 length equals 13 residues. Germline V lookup: CDR1 MDHEN, CDR2 SYDVKM. With 7 bases removed from V and 4 bases from J, the gap between germline ends came to 14 bases. The CDR3 sequence: CASTLQGRYEQYF. As DNA, the CDR3 is TGTGCCAGCACCCTGCAGGGAAGGTACGAGCAGTACTTC.

V usage is TRBV5-1 and J usage is TRBJ2-5; 7 nucleotides match TRBD2. The V segment lost 0 bases and the J segment 5 bases; nucleotides outside the gene matches: 7. Germline loops: CDR1 SGHRS, CDR2 YFSETQ. This CDR3 is built from 15 residues. The CDR3: CASSLGGGGPETQYF. The CDR3 nucleotides read TGCGCCAGCAGCTTGGGAGGCGGGGGTCCGGAGACCCAGTACTTC. The entire variable domain, with the rest obtained from reference TRBV5-1 and TRBJ2-5, is as follows: KAGVTQTPRYLIKTRGQQVTLSCSPISGHRSVSWYQQTPGQGLQFLFEYFSETQRNKGNFPGRFSGRQFSNSRSEMNVSTLELGDSALYLCASSLGGGGPETQYFGPGTRLLVL.

CDR3 region: CASSVEGYSRAFF. The CDR3 bases are TGTGCCAGCAGCGTAGAAGGTTATTCGCGGGCTTTCTTT. The chain couples TRBV9 to TRBJ1-1; D not certain. Germline CDR1 and CDR2: SGDLS and YYNGEE. Trimming cost V 0 bases and J 11 bases, with 14 bases left between them. This CDR3 is 13 amino acids long.

The chain is built from TRBV5-1 and TRBJ1-4; D unclear. The V gene lost 0 bases and the J gene lost 4 bases, with 7 bases spanning the gap. Germline V lookup: CDR1 SGHRS, CDR2 YFSETQ. The CDR3 totals 14 residues. In DNA form, the CDR3 reads TGCGCCAGCAGCTTGGTTCCCCATAATGAAAAACTGTTTTTT. It codes for CASSLVPHNEKLFF. The full variable domain, in which reference TRBV5-1 and TRBJ1-4 provide the parts outside the CDR3, is KAGVTQTPRYLIKTRGQQVTLSCSPISGHRSVSWYQQTPGQGLQFLFEYFSETQRNKGNFPGRFSGRQFSNSRSEMNVSTLELGDSALYLCASSLVPHNEKLFFGSGTQLSVL.

This clone appeared once. This chain connects TRBV11-3 to TRBJ2-2, with 7 bases fitting TRBD2. The germline V gene has CDR1 SGHNT and CDR2 YENEEA. Unmatched junction bases numbered 7, after V lost 0 bases and J lost 6 bases. The CDR3 spans 16 residues. The CDR3 region is CASSLDGEGPAGELFF. The CDR3 bases are TGTGCCAGCAGCTTAGATGGGGAGGGACCGGCCGGGGAGCTGTTTTTT.

This chain links TRBV10-1 with TRBJ1-2, with TRBD1 identical over 8 bases. V shed 6 bases and J 0 bases; nucleotides not matched to a gene: 3. The CDR3 consists of 14 residues. Germline loops: CDR1 WNHNN, CDR2 SYGVQD (reference sequence). The CDR3 here is CASRRGQANYGYTF. The CDR3 DNA reads as TGCGCCAGCAGACGGGGACAGGCTAACTATGGCTACACCTTC.

The chain couples TRBV6-1 to TRBJ2-1, with D maybe TRBD2 (6 bases). Germline V gene lookup returns CDR1 MNHNS and CDR2 SASEGT. Trimming pared 5 bases from V and 8 bases from J, leaving 19 bases between. This CDR3 is built from 15 residues. CDR3: CASSTAALGGDEQFF. The CDR3 DNA reads as TGTGCCAGCAGTACCGCGGCCCTCGGGGGTGATGAGCAGTTCTTC.

The chain links TRBV18 to TRBJ2-4; 7 nucleotides line up with TRBD1. V gave up 2 bases and J gave up 2 bases; unmatched junction bases: 6. Germline CDR1 and CDR2: KGHSH and LQKENI. The CDR3 consists of 16 residues. CDR3 region: CASSPMTGFSKNIQYF. CDR3 DNA sequence: TGTGCCAGCTCACCAATGACAGGGTTCTCCAAAAACATTCAGTACTTC. Variable domain in full (rest from reference TRBV18 and TRBJ2-4): NAGVMQNPRHLVRRRGQEARLRCSPMKGHSHVYWYRQLPEEGLKFMVYLQKENIIDESGMPKERFSAEFPKEGPSILRIQQVVRGDSAAYFCASSPMTGFSKNIQYFGAGTRLSVL.

This clone has just a few counts. This rearrangement joins TRBV20-1 to TRBJ1-2; no reliable D call. Per germline, CDR1 DFQATT and CDR2 SNEGSKA (reference sequence). CDR3 length: 11 amino acids. V was pared by 0 bases and J by 1 base, with 0 bases between. The CDR3 loop is CSARDNYGYTF. The CDR3 nucleotides are TGCAGTGCTAGAGATAACTATGGCTACACCTTC.

The V call is TRBV11-1, the J call TRBJ2-7; the D gene is possibly TRBD2 (6 bases). The CDR3 spans 15 residues. V was clipped by 5 bases and J by 4 bases, with 18 bases between them. The germline CDR1 and CDR2 sequences are SGHAT and FQDESV (reference sequence). The CDR3, as DNA: TGTGCCAGCAGCCCCAGCACTAGGGACTCATACGAGCAGTACTTC. Encoded protein: CASSPSTRDSYEQYF.

This clone appeared once. The chain uses TRBV10-3 and TRBJ1-1; tentatively, D is TRBD1 (6 bases). This CDR3 is built from 14 residues. V gave up 6 bases and J gave up 3 bases, with 14 bases separating them. From germline, CDR1 is ENHRY and CDR2 SYGVKD. CDR3 nucleotides: TGTGCCATCAGCGAACAGGGATTGGACACTGAAGCTTTCTTT. It translates to CAISEQGLDTEAFF.

This chain joins TRBV10-1 and TRBJ2-5; D is perhaps TRBD1 or TRBD2 (5 bases each). Trimming stripped 5 bases from V and 7 bases from J, with 23 bases between. This CDR3 region has 16 residues. Looked up from germline, CDR1 is WNHNN and CDR2 is SYGVQD (reference sequence). CDR3 in DNA: TGCGCCAGCAGTCCGTCGTCTTCCACGGGTGGGGGGACCCAGTACTTC. Translating it yields CASSPSSSTGGGTQYF.

The CDR3, as DNA: TGTGCCAGCAGTGGGCTAGCGGGGACCTCCTACAATGAGCAGTTCTTC. This translates into CASSGLAGTSYNEQFF. The chain couples TRBV6-1 to TRBJ2-1; 9 bases match TRBD2. Germline assignment: CDR1 MNHNS and CDR2 SASEGT. V trimming: 4 bases; J trimming: 0 bases; junction bases outside the gene matches: 4. The CDR3 is made up of 16 amino acids.

The J gene is TRBJ1-1, the V gene TRBV7-6; D unresolved. The germline V gene has CDR1 SGHVS and CDR2 FNYEAQ. V lost 5 bases to trimming and J lost 0 bases, with 7 bases between them. The CDR3 runs to 13 residues. The DNA for the CDR3 is TGTGCCAGCAGCAACACCATGAACACTGAAGCTTTCTTT. Encoded protein: CASSNTMNTEAFF.

CDR3 protein: CASSMQTGGGTEAFF. In nucleotides, the CDR3 is TGCGCCAGCAGCATGCAGACAGGGGGAGGGACTGAAGCTTTCTTT. The chain links TRBV5-1 to TRBJ1-1; 9 nucleotides line up with TRBD1. Germline V lookup: CDR1 SGHRS, CDR2 YFSETQ. The CDR3 runs to 15 residues. V was pared by 4 bases and J by 5 bases, with 9 bases of the junction left unmatched.